The clone carrying this TCR beta chain was seen at least ten times. Its specificity is unknown. These data belong to a study of CD8+CD57+ T cells in acquired aplastic anemia. General observations from the study: Patients and controls were not found to differ significantly in CD8+ Simpson's diversity.

Profiling that covered TCR beta VDJ and CDR3 relied on genomic DNA as its template. TCRdb reprocessed the reads via MiXCR and lists one record per CDR3 protein. This table holds 100,000 to 150,000 distinct CDR3 sequences, about 46% found once. The CDR3 runs 19 residues. The V and J ends lost 4 bases and 1 base, in that order; junction bases with no gene match: 7. CDR1 PRHDT and CDR2 FYEKMQ come from the germline V gene (reference sequence). The chain is built from TRBV13 and TRBJ2-1; 16 positions agree with TRBD2. The source is a human donor in good health, serving as a control. The specimen was sorted CD4+, CD8+, or CD8+CD57+ T cells (not recorded which) from PBMCs. This CDR3 reads CASSSEGLAGGLSYNEQFF. In nucleotides, the CDR3 is TGTGCCAGCAGCTCGGAGGGACTAGCGGGAGGGCTATCCTACAATGAGCAGTTCTTC.